One sample yielded the 26 T cell receptor beta chains listed below, sequenced in a study of T-cell reconstitution after alpha-beta-depleted transplantation in children. Study-wide results and caveats: There were reportedly several hundred expanded graft clones from which alpha-beta T cells came about two months after transplant.

What these receptors recognize is not known. The library targeted TCRbeta and was prepared with unique molecular identifiers. TCRdb re-called the PCR reads with MiXCR, one entry per CDR3 protein. The data show about 32,000 distinct CDR3 sequences, approximately 7% seen once. Here the sequenced sample was peripheral blood, taken 60 days after TCRalphabeta/CD19-depleted stem cell transplant. The receptors were sampled from a child younger than two who had a stem cell transplant for acute myeloid leukemia, so the T cells may come from the graft donor.

This clonotype was observed at least ten times. The genes are TRBV12-3 or TRBV12-4 and TRBJ2-2, with D unclear. The V and J ends lost 4 bases and 6 bases respectively, with 15 bases between them. This CDR3 comprises 15 residues. DNA for the CDR3: TGTGCCAGCAGTTCCCTGGTCGAGCTGGCCGGGGAGCTGTTTTTT. Encoded protein: CASSSLVELAGELFF.

There are many counts of this clonotype. The CDR3 DNA is TGTGCCAGCAGCTTAGCTGGTAGCGAGACCCAGTACTTC. Amino acid sequence: CASSLAGSETQYF. The J gene is TRBJ2-5, the V gene TRBV7-2, with no clear D. Trimming shortened V by 0 bases and J by 5 bases, and 7 bases separated the two germline ends. The germline CDR1 and CDR2 sequences are SGHTA and FQGNSA. The CDR3 contains 13 residues.

In this sample, this clonotype turned up many times. This chain connects TRBV7-9 to TRBJ1-4, with D uncertain. This CDR3 spans 13 amino acids. Germline V gene data show CDR1 as SEHNR and CDR2 as FQNEAQ (reference sequence). Trimming cost V 4 bases and J 4 bases, with 7 bases left between them. The CDR3 bases are TGTGCCAGCAGCTACAGCCTTAATGAAAAACTGTTTTTT. This gives the protein CASSYSLNEKLFF.

The sample holds many counts of this clonotype. V is TRBV7-3 and J is TRBJ2-3; 8 bases line up with TRBD1. The V gene end was trimmed by 3 bases and the J gene end by 2 bases; junction bases not matched to a gene: 7. Germline-derived CDR1 and CDR2 are SGHTA and FQGTGA. This CDR3 region has 16 residues. CDR3: CASSFGQGMITDTQYF. Here the CDR3 DNA reads TGTGCCAGCAGCTTCGGACAGGGAATGATCACAGATACGCAGTATTTT.

This clonotype was seen repeatedly, ten times or more. The chain has TRBV10-3 and TRBJ1-1; 7 bases map to TRBD1. With V trimmed by 1 base and J by 6 bases, 5 bases remained unmatched. CDR1 is ENHRY, CDR2 SYGVKD, per germline. The CDR3 runs 14 residues. The CDR3 protein is CAISELRQGAEAFF. The DNA of the CDR3 is TGTGCCATCAGTGAGTTGAGACAGGGCGCTGAAGCTTTCTTT.

This clonotype has a count of ten or more. This chain connects TRBV2 to TRBJ2-3; D possibly corresponds to TRBD2 (5 bases). The CDR3 sequence is 14 residues long. In germline, CDR1 is SNHLY, CDR2 FYNNEI. Trimming removed 7 bases from V and 0 bases from J, with 11 bases in between. The CDR3 protein is CASKSGSSTDTQYF. CDR3 bases: TGTGCCAGCAAAAGCGGATCTAGCACAGATACGCAGTATTTT.

Only a few counts were recorded for this clonotype. The CDR3, as DNA: TGTGCCTGCTGTTTAGAGGTGGGCGCCCGGGACAGTAACACCGGGGAGCTGTTTTTT. Translated: CACCLEVGARDSNTGELFF. V is TRBV2 and J is TRBJ2-2; 7 bases are shared with TRBD1. The V and J ends lost 11 bases and 2 bases, in that order; junction bases with no gene match: 23. Germline loops: CDR1 SNHLY, CDR2 FYNNEI. The CDR3 has 19 amino acids.

The gene calls are TRBV5-5 and TRBJ2-1, with D possibly matching TRBD1 (6 bases). Germline CDR1 SGHKS, CDR2 YYEKEE (reference sequence). Deletions cut 4 bases from V and 3 bases from J, with 17 bases between. CDR3 length equals 16 residues. The CDR3: CASSPYGPGDYNEQFF. In DNA form, the CDR3 reads TGTGCCAGCAGCCCCTATGGACCAGGGGACTACAATGAGCAGTTCTTC.

This clonotype was observed at least ten times. This rearrangement joins TRBV6-5 to TRBJ2-1; 8 bases align to TRBD2. V dropped 0 bases and J dropped 6; count of bases not matched to a gene: 13. This CDR3 has 18 residues. Germline CDR1 and CDR2: MNHEY and SVGAGI. The CDR3 loop reads CASSYSRRAGGTSNEQFF. The CDR3 bases are TGTGCCAGCAGTTACTCGAGGAGGGCGGGGGGCACTTCCAATGAGCAGTTCTTC.

This clonotype has a count of ten or more. In nucleotides, the CDR3 is TGTGCCAGCAGCTTGAAAGGTGCCCCGACAGCAATGTACTCTGGGGCCAACGTCCTGACTTTC. This translates into CASSLKGAPTAMYSGANVLTF. The chain joins TRBV5-7 to TRBJ2-6, with a weak D call TRBD1 (5 bases). TRBV5-7 carries the ORF label, with uncertain function. Trimming removed 1 base at V and 0 bases at J, with 23 bases between. The CDR3 loop spans 21 amino acids.

This clonotype was counted ten times or more. V and J are TRBV9 and TRBJ2-5; 8 bases match TRBD2. This CDR3 has 16 amino acids. V shed 4 bases, J shed 2 bases, and the junction held 10 bases outside the gene matches. Germline V gene lookup returns CDR1 SGDLS and CDR2 YYNGEE. In DNA form, the CDR3 reads TGTGCCAGCAGCTCCGGACTAGCAGTGAAACAAGAGACCCAGTACTTC. Amino acid sequence: CASSSGLAVKQETQYF.

This clonotype was counted many times. The chain recombines TRBV12-3 or TRBV12-4 with TRBJ2-5; 9 bases fit TRBD1. V gave up 2 bases and J gave up 5 bases; unmatched junction bases: 12. The CDR3 extends over 17 amino acids. The CDR3 DNA is TGTGCCAGCAGTTTAATGGGGACAGGGAGATCCAAGGAGACCCAGTACTTC. Protein product: CASSLMGTGRSKETQYF.

This clonotype has at least ten counts. The chain uses TRBV6-2 or TRBV6-3 and TRBJ2-1; D call uncertain. Germline CDR1 MNHEY, CDR2 SVGEGT. Trimming shortened V by 4 bases and J by 10 bases, and 11 bases separated the two germline ends. The CDR3 runs 12 residues. CDR3 in DNA: TGTGCCAGCAGTTTAAGTGGGTGGGAGCAGTTCTTC. Translating it yields CASSLSGWEQFF.

The sample holds many counts of this clonotype. The chain links TRBV12-3 or TRBV12-4 to TRBJ2-7, with D maybe TRBD1 (6 bases). V was shortened by 5 bases and J by 2 bases, with 13 bases between the two germline ends. The CDR3 has 14 residues. This CDR3 reads CASSDRQAAYEQYF. CDR3 bases: TGTGCCAGCAGTGATAGACAGGCCGCCTACGAGCAGTACTTC.

This clonotype was recorded at least ten times. The chain employs TRBV5-1 and TRBJ2-3, with D perhaps being TRBD1 or TRBD2 (5 bases each). Germline V CDR1 and CDR2: SGHRS, YFSETQ. V was cut by 2 bases and J by 5 bases, with 18 bases left in between. The CDR3 runs 16 residues. The CDR3 DNA reads as TGCGCCAGCAGCTTTCCGGGACCGACCGTCGGAGATACGCAGTATTTT. Translated: CASSFPGPTVGDTQYF.

This clonotype has a count of ten or more. The chain couples TRBV27 to TRBJ1-5, with D possibly being TRBD1 (5 bases). V was clipped by 7 bases and J by 1 base, with 8 bases between them. The CDR3 spans 13 residues. Germline V CDR1 and CDR2: MNHEY, SMNVEV (reference sequence). CDR3 in DNA: TGTGCCAGCACCGGGGGGAGCAATCAGCCCCAGCATTTT. Translation gives CASTGGSNQPQHF.

The chain recombines TRBV18 with TRBJ2-1, with D perhaps matching TRBD2 (6 bases). The CDR3 spans 13 residues. CDR1 is KGHSH, CDR2 LQKENI, per germline. V lost 8 bases to trimming and J lost 5 bases, with 13 bases between them. CDR3 DNA sequence: TGTGCCAGCCAGTCGACTAGACACAATGAGCAGTTCTTC. This sequence encodes CASQSTRHNEQFF.

This clonotype was recorded many times. The V and J genes are TRBV10-1 and TRBJ2-2; TRBD1 is a possible D gene (5 bases). In germline, CDR1 is WNHNN, CDR2 SYGVQD (reference sequence). The CDR3 is 14 residues long. V was clipped by 2 bases and J by 1 base, with 5 bases between them. The CDR3 DNA reads as TGCGCCAGCAGTGAGGACAGGAACACCGGGGAGCTGTTTTTT. Protein: CASSEDRNTGELFF.

This clonotype has more than one count but fewer than ten. This chain uses TRBV6-2 or TRBV6-3 with TRBJ1-5; 8 bases map to TRBD1. This CDR3 contains 15 residues. The germline gives CDR1 MNHEY, CDR2 SVGEGT. The trim removed 6 bases at V and 7 bases at J, leaving 11 bases unmatched. CDR3 sequence: CASRPVTGGRQPQHF. CDR3 nucleotide sequence: TGTGCCAGCAGGCCAGTTACAGGGGGAAGGCAGCCCCAGCATTTT.

In this sample, this clonotype turned up many times. The V gene is TRBV4-1, the J gene TRBJ2-3, with D uncertain. The CDR3 is 16 residues long. Germline V gene data show CDR1 as MGHRA and CDR2 as YSYEKL. Trimming shortened V by 0 bases and J by 4 bases, and 14 bases separated the two germline ends. The CDR3 region has the DNA TGCGCCAGCAGCCAAGATCGATGGGTGGGCGCAGATACGCAGTATTTT. It is translated as CASSQDRWVGADTQYF.

This clonotype was seen many times. The CDR3 nucleotides read TGTGCCAGCCGGGGACAGAAGGTCGGTCAGCCCCAGCATTTT. It yields the protein CASRGQKVGQPQHF. This rearrangement joins TRBV28 to TRBJ1-5, with 7 bases matching TRBD1. CDR3 length: 14 residues. In germline, CDR1 is MDHEN, CDR2 SYDVKM. V was clipped by 8 bases and J by 6 bases; unmatched bases: 10.

This clonotype was observed at least ten times. The V and J genes are TRBV29-1 and TRBJ1-1; tentatively, D is TRBD1 (6 bases). Trimming pared 5 bases from V and 0 bases from J, leaving 7 bases between. This CDR3 comprises 12 residues. Per germline, CDR1 SQVTM and CDR2 ANQGSEA. The CDR3 nucleotides read TGCAGCGTTACAGGGTTGAACACTGAAGCTTTCTTT. As protein: CSVTGLNTEAFF.

This clonotype was recorded many times. The chain employs TRBV9 and TRBJ2-7, with 8 nucleotides matching TRBD2. The CDR3 is 16 amino acids. Trimming removed 4 bases from V and 2 bases from J; junction bases left unmatched: 11. Germline V gene lookup returns CDR1 SGDLS and CDR2 YYNGEE. CDR3 coding DNA: TGTGCCAGCAGCCCGGTGGGTAGCGGGATCCCCTACGAGCAGTACTTC. Residues: CASSPVGSGIPYEQYF.

This clonotype has ten or more counts. This chain uses TRBV6-5 with TRBJ1-3, with TRBD1 matching over 7 bases. Germline CDR1 reads MNHEY; CDR2 reads SVGAGI. Trimming took 0 bases from V and 11 from J; bases not matched to a gene: 10. This CDR3 has 15 residues. CDR3 loop: CASSYSEGALRPIYF. CDR3 nucleotides: TGTGCCAGCAGTTACTCGGAGGGGGCCTTAAGACCCATATATTTT.

Ten or more counts support this clonotype. V usage is TRBV5-1 and J usage is TRBJ2-2; 11 bases fit TRBD2. The CDR3 length is 18 residues. Germline CDR1 reads SGHRS; CDR2 reads YFSETQ. The ends lost 3 bases at V and 0 bases at J; junction bases unmatched: 7. This chain's CDR3 is CASSSNLGLAANTGELFF. The CDR3 DNA follows: TGCGCCAGCAGCTCGAATCTGGGACTAGCGGCGAACACCGGGGAGCTGTTTTTT.

There are many counts of this clonotype. CDR3 in amino acids: CASSLSGPIGRNEQFF. The CDR3 region has the DNA TGTGCCAGCAGCCTCTCCGGACCAATAGGGAGGAATGAGCAGTTCTTC. The chain combines TRBV11-2 with TRBJ2-1; TRBD2 might be the D (6 bases). The CDR3 runs to 16 residues. Trimming took off 5 bases at V and 7 bases at J, with 21 bases between the two ends. Germline loops: CDR1 SGHAT, CDR2 FQNNGV.